These 32 T cell receptor beta chains came from one sample sequenced in a study of neurological immune-mediated disorders. Noted time point: longitudinal time-point 1 (baseline). In TCRdb, the 5' RACE reads were re-called with MiXCR into one record per CDR3 protein. The sample holds roughly 61,000 distinct CDR3 sequences, approximately 11% seen once. Sequencing was done on a sample of PBMCs. These receptors were obtained from a male donor with HTLV-1-associated myelopathy (HAM/TSP).

This clonotype was picked up many times. The rearrangement uses TRBV25-1 and TRBJ2-3, with 7 bases matching TRBD1. The CDR3 is 15 residues long. Germline V gene lookup returns CDR1 MGHDK and CDR2 SYGVNS. V shed 7 bases, J shed 1 base, and the junction held 8 bases outside the gene matches. CDR3 nucleotide sequence: TGTGCCAGCACCCAGACAGGGTCCGGCACAGATACGCAGTATTTT. It codes for CASTQTGSGTDTQYF.

This clonotype was observed many times. This chain connects TRBV5-1 to TRBJ1-5; 11 nucleotides match TRBD1. V lost 0 bases to trimming and J lost 7 bases; unmatched junction nucleotides: 6. CDR3 size: 16 residues. Germline CDR1 and CDR2: SGHRS and YFSETQ. The CDR3, as DNA: TGCGCCAGCAGCTTGGAAGGACAGGGGGCCCACCAGCCCCAGCATTTT. Amino acids: CASSLEGQGAHQPQHF.

This clonotype was observed many times. J is TRBJ2-7 and V is TRBV15, with unresolved D. V was trimmed by 0 bases and J by 1 base, leaving 7 bases between them. Looked up from germline, CDR1 is LNHNV and CDR2 is YYDKDF (reference sequence). The CDR3 loop spans 14 amino acids. The CDR3 region is CATSRDRVSYEQYF. CDR3 DNA sequence: TGTGCCACCAGCAGAGATAGGGTGTCCTACGAGCAGTACTTC. The whole variable domain, filled in from reference TRBV15 and TRBJ2-7, reads DAMVIQNPRYQVTQFGKPVTLSCSQTLNHNVMYWYQQKSSQAPKLLFHYYDKDFNNEADTPDNFQSRRPNTSFCFLDIRSPGLGDTAMYLCATSRDRVSYEQYFGPGTRLTVT.

This rearrangement joins TRBV18 to TRBJ1-3; D may be TRBD1 (6 bases). The CDR3 contains 15 residues. V lost 2 bases and J 0 bases, leaving 8 bases between the germline ends. The germline V gene has CDR1 KGHSH and CDR2 LQKENI. CDR3 DNA sequence: TGTGCCAGCTCACCAGGACAGATCTCTGGAAACACCATATATTTT. This translates into CASSPGQISGNTIYF.

The chain joins TRBV14 to TRBJ2-2; D is ambiguous. From germline, CDR1 is SGHDN and CDR2 FVKESK. Deletions cut 5 bases from V and 5 bases from J, with 9 bases between. The CDR3 is made up of 13 amino acids. The DNA for the CDR3 is TGTGCCAGCAGCGTACGAAGTACCGGGGAGCTGTTTTTT. This translates into CASSVRSTGELFF.

This clonotype was seen at least ten times. The gene calls are TRBV20-1 and TRBJ2-5, with 7 positions matching TRBD2. Trimming at V came to 0 bases and at J to 0 bases, leaving 7 bases not matched to a gene. Germline V CDR1 and CDR2: DFQATT, SNEGSKA (reference sequence). This CDR3 contains 16 residues. The CDR3 is CSARDWGGPNQETQYF. CDR3 in DNA: TGCAGTGCTAGAGACTGGGGGGGACCGAACCAAGAGACCCAGTACTTC.

The rearrangement links TRBV6-5 to TRBJ2-7; 7 nucleotides match TRBD1. The CDR3 runs 15 residues. Per the germline V gene, CDR1 is MNHEY and CDR2 is SVGAGI. The ends lost 5 bases at V and 4 bases at J; junction bases unmatched: 11. Written as DNA, the CDR3 is TGTGCCAGCAGTGCGCCGGGACAGCTCTTGTACGAGCAGTACTTC. Its protein product is CASSAPGQLLYEQYF.

The sample holds many counts of this clonotype. The V gene is TRBV9, the J gene TRBJ2-7; 7 bases agree with TRBD1. V lost 0 bases, J lost 1 base, and 4 bases stayed unmatched. The CDR3 covers 15 residues. Looked up from germline, CDR1 is SGDLS and CDR2 is YYNGEE. CDR3 in amino acids: CASSVEAGGSYEQYF. For the CDR3, the DNA is TGTGCCAGCAGCGTAGAGGCAGGGGGTTCCTACGAGCAGTACTTC.

Ten or more counts support this clonotype. The gene calls are TRBV12-3 or TRBV12-4 and TRBJ1-6; TRBD1 agrees at 8 bases. This CDR3 has 14 amino acids. V dropped 5 bases and J dropped 5; count of bases not matched to a gene: 2. The CDR3 bases are TGTGCCAGCAGTCTGACAGGGGATAATTCACCCCTCCACTTT. It encodes CASSLTGDNSPLHF.

This clonotype was seen at least ten times. V and J are TRBV20-1 and TRBJ1-6, with 9 positions matching TRBD1. This CDR3 contains 16 residues. Germline V lookup: CDR1 DFQATT, CDR2 SNEGSKA (reference sequence). V was pared by 0 bases and J by 5 bases, with 5 bases of the junction left unmatched. The CDR3 region is CSARDAGQGHNSPLHF. The CDR3, as DNA: TGCAGTGCTAGAGATGCAGGACAGGGGCATAATTCACCCCTCCACTTT.

Ten or more counts support this clonotype. The chain combines TRBV2 with TRBJ2-2, with TRBD2 matching 10 bases. The CDR3 has 15 residues. Germline V gene lookup returns CDR1 SNHLY and CDR2 FYNNEI. J gave up 1 base and V 6 bases, and 2 bases lay outside the gene matches. The CDR3 coding sequence is TGTGCCAGCAGGGGACTAGCGCAGAACACCGGGGAGCTGTTTTTT. This encodes CASRGLAQNTGELFF.

This clonotype came up many times. The chain joins TRBV10-2 to TRBJ2-5; 13 bases match TRBD2. This CDR3 is built from 18 residues. Germline V CDR1 and CDR2: WSHSY, SAAADI. V lost 6 bases to trimming and J lost 5 bases; unmatched junction nucleotides: 15. The chain's CDR3 is CASRGTKWGTSGVETQYF. In DNA, the CDR3 is TGCGCCAGCAGGGGGACTAAGTGGGGGACTAGCGGGGTTGAGACCCAGTACTTC.

The table lists this clonotype with many counts. The chain recombines TRBV29-1 with TRBJ2-5, with a possible D match to TRBD1 (5 bases). Trimming left V 5 bases short and J 5 bases short, with 15 bases between. There are 13 residues in the CDR3. Germline values: CDR1 SQVTM, CDR2 ANQGSEA. CDR3 protein: CSVFNIGDETQYF. In DNA, the CDR3 is TGCAGCGTTTTCAACATAGGGGATGAGACCCAGTACTTC.

In its sample, this clonotype was seen many times. This chain joins TRBV11-2 and TRBJ2-1; TRBD2 aligns across 9 bases. Germline CDR1 SGHAT, CDR2 FQNNGV. J gave up 7 bases and V 5 bases, and 15 bases lay outside the gene matches. The CDR3 length is 17 residues. The chain's CDR3 is CASSLISGGHFGNEQFF. In nucleotides, the CDR3 is TGTGCCAGCAGCCTGATTAGCGGGGGCCATTTTGGAAATGAGCAGTTCTTC.

This clonotype was counted ten times or more. V gene TRBV12-3 or TRBV12-4 combines with J gene TRBJ2-7; tentatively, D is TRBD1 (6 bases). V lost 7 bases and J lost 0, with 13 bases in between. There are 14 residues in the CDR3. CDR3: CASNLQGVSYEQYF. The CDR3 DNA sequence: TGTGCCAGCAATCTACAGGGCGTCTCCTACGAGCAGTACTTC.

The chain links TRBV7-9 to TRBJ1-3; 8 nucleotides agree with TRBD1. Per germline, CDR1 SEHNR and CDR2 FQNEAQ (reference sequence). The CDR3 runs 14 residues. The trim removed 5 bases at V and 7 bases at J, leaving 7 bases unmatched. The CDR3 nucleotides read TGTGCCAGCAGCACACGGACAGGGACGAACACCATATATTTT. The encoded protein is CASSTRTGTNTIYF.

This clonotype has at least ten counts. The gene calls are TRBV7-9 and TRBJ2-7; D possibly uses TRBD1 or TRBD2 (5 bases each). Germline-derived CDR1 and CDR2 are SEHNR and FQNEAQ (reference sequence). This CDR3 has 13 amino acids. V was trimmed by 5 bases and J by 3 bases, leaving 11 bases between them. In DNA, the CDR3 is TGTGCCAGCAGCAAAAGAGGGGACTACGAGCAGTACTTC. This translates into CASSKRGDYEQYF.

This clonotype was seen only a few times. The rearrangement joins TRBV6-2 or TRBV6-3 to TRBJ2-7; D is possibly TRBD2 (7 bases). The CDR3 runs 14 residues. Germline CDR1 is MNHEY and CDR2 is SVGEGT. V dropped 2 bases and J dropped 2 bases, with 10 bases sitting between them. Here the CDR3 reads CASSYGGAPYEQYF. CDR3 sequence (DNA): TGTGCCAGCAGTTACGGGGGGGCCCCCTACGAGCAGTACTTC.

This clonotype was observed many times. The rearrangement uses TRBV5-1 and TRBJ1-5; TRBD1 matches at 10 bases. V lost 4 bases to trimming and J lost 5 bases; unmatched junction nucleotides: 3. Germline values: CDR1 SGHRS, CDR2 YFSETQ. The CDR3 consists of 14 residues. In nucleotides, the CDR3 is TGCGCCAGCAGCACGGGGACAGGGGATCAGCCCCAGCATTTT. Translated, it gives CASSTGTGDQPQHF.

In this sample, this clonotype turned up a few times. The chain links TRBV20-1 to TRBJ1-3, with a tentative D call TRBD1 (6 bases). Germline V CDR1 and CDR2: DFQATT, SNEGSKA (reference sequence). The V and J ends lost 7 bases and 7 bases respectively, with 14 bases between them. The CDR3 covers 12 residues. The CDR3 sequence: CSVMGHWNTIYF. DNA of the CDR3: TGCAGTGTAATGGGACACTGGAACACCATATATTTT.

In its sample, this clonotype was seen many times. The chain employs TRBV5-1 and TRBJ2-5; the D is unclear. The CDR3 covers 12 residues. CDR1 and CDR2 (germline): SGHRS, YFSETQ. V dropped 1 base and J dropped 4 bases, with 5 bases sitting between them. CDR3 loop: CASSLWGETQYF. In nucleotides, the CDR3 is TGCGCCAGCAGCTTGTGGGGAGAGACCCAGTACTTC.

As regards this clonotype: This clone may be a read error of a much larger clone one base away. J is TRBJ2-7 and V is TRBV3-1, with 7 bases lining up with TRBD1. V gave up 9 bases and J gave up 3 bases; unmatched junction bases: 8. This CDR3 region has 13 residues. Germline V gives CDR1 LGHDT, CDR2 YNNKEL (reference sequence). The CDR3 DNA reads as TGTGCCAGAACCAGGGGGTTGAGCTACGAGCAGTACTTC. Its translation is CARTRGLSYEQYF.

At least ten counts were recorded for this clonotype. This chain uses TRBV5-1 with TRBJ2-1, with D possibly TRBD2 on 6 matching bases. This CDR3 has 14 residues. The V gene lost 1 base and the J gene lost 8 bases, with 13 bases spanning the gap. Per the germline V gene, CDR1 is SGHRS and CDR2 is YFSETQ. As DNA, the CDR3 is TGCGCCAGCAGCTTGTATGGCGGGGAGGATGAGCAGTTCTTC. The encoded protein is CASSLYGGEDEQFF.

This clonotype was counted many times. V and J are TRBV5-1 and TRBJ1-1; D is unresolved. The germline gives CDR1 SGHRS, CDR2 YFSETQ. This CDR3 has 15 amino acids. The V end lost 4 bases, the J end lost 2 bases, and 15 bases lay between the germline ends. As DNA, the CDR3 is TGCGCCAGCAGCCGAGACTGGCGGGGTAACACTGAAGCTTTCTTT. Translation: CASSRDWRGNTEAFF.

This clonotype was recorded at least ten times. The chain is built from TRBV5-5 and TRBJ1-1; 9 bases fit TRBD1. The length of the CDR3 is 16 residues. Germline CDR1 and CDR2: SGHKS and YYEKEE (reference sequence). V gave up 2 bases and J gave up 4 bases; unmatched junction bases: 9. The DNA for the CDR3 is TGTGCCAGCAGCTTCGGATGGACAGGGGTGATCACTGAAGCTTTCTTT. It encodes CASSFGWTGVITEAFF.

This clonotype occurred many times. J is TRBJ2-3 and V is TRBV5-6; D is unresolved. Trimming took 4 bases from V and 2 from J, leaving 17 bases between them. The CDR3 runs to 16 residues. The germline gives CDR1 SGHDT, CDR2 YYEEEE. CDR3 residues: CASSNPGPYATDTQYF. As DNA, the CDR3 is TGTGCCAGCAGCAATCCGGGCCCCTACGCCACAGATACGCAGTATTTT.

This clonotype was seen only once. With a much larger clone just one base away, this may be a read error. The V call is TRBV6-5, the J call TRBJ1-1; a weak D match, TRBD1 (6 bases). This CDR3 spans 15 amino acids. The germline V gene has CDR1 MNHEY and CDR2 SVGAGI. CDR3 nucleotides: TGTGCCAACAGTTACTCAGGGGTTGGCGACACTGAAGCTTTCTTT. Residues: CANSYSGVGDTEAFF.

This clonotype was recorded many times. The CDR3 DNA reads TGTGCCAGCAGTGGGGACAGGCGCCCGGGCATTCAGTACTTC. This codes for CASSGDRRPGIQYF. The chain links TRBV2 to TRBJ2-4; 8 nucleotides match TRBD1. Trimming removed 4 bases from V and 9 bases from J; junction bases left unmatched: 8. Germline V CDR1 and CDR2: SNHLY, FYNNEI. This CDR3 has 14 amino acids.

This clonotype showed up many times. This chain joins TRBV28 and TRBJ2-1; 9 nucleotides align to TRBD1. The length of the CDR3 is 14 residues. Germline values: CDR1 MDHEN, CDR2 SYDVKM. V trimming: 1 base; J trimming: 9 bases; junction bases outside the gene matches: 4. The CDR3 loop reads CASSLYGTGFEQFF. For the CDR3, the DNA is TGTGCCAGCAGTTTATATGGGACAGGGTTTGAGCAGTTCTTC.

This clonotype was recorded many times. The CDR3 coding sequence is TGTGCCAGCAGGAAGACAGGGAGGGACACCATATATTTT. Translating it yields CASRKTGRDTIYF. V gene TRBV12-3 or TRBV12-4 combines with J gene TRBJ1-3; 7 bases map to TRBD1. The CDR3 runs to 13 residues. With V trimmed by 6 bases and J by 8 bases, 7 bases remained unmatched.

This clonotype was seen more than once but under ten times. The V and J genes are TRBV4-2 and TRBJ2-3, with a tentative D call TRBD1 (6 bases). CDR3 length: 16 amino acids. Germline CDR1 LGHNA, CDR2 YNFKEQ. The V gene lost 5 bases and the J gene lost 1 base, with 16 bases spanning the gap. DNA for the CDR3: TGTGCCAGCAGCAGGACAGTCTCCCCGCGCACAGATACGCAGTATTTT. Translating gives CASSRTVSPRTDTQYF.

This clonotype was counted many times. The chain's CDR3 is CASSFFSGGAWNEQFF. Here the CDR3 DNA reads TGCGCCAGCAGCTTCTTTAGCGGGGGGGCTTGGAATGAGCAGTTCTTC. The V gene is TRBV5-1, the J gene TRBJ2-1, with 11 positions matching TRBD2. Germline V gives CDR1 SGHRS, CDR2 YFSETQ. The V gene end was trimmed by 2 bases and the J gene end by 7 bases; junction bases not matched to a gene: 8. The CDR3 covers 16 residues.